The TCR beta chain under discussion was sequenced for a study of T cells in localized non-small cell lung cancer (dated by TCRdb to 2018 to 2020). At the level of the whole study: T cell repertoires of 200 to 250 early-stage NSCLC patients were analyzed, with tumors being compared against uninvolved tumor-adjacent lungs. The cohort was made up of 200 to 250 treatment-naive NSCLC patients whose localized lung tumors had been resected. Of the NSCLC patients, 129 were male and approximately 100 were female, and the mean age was approximately 66 years.

Regarding this clone: The target of this receptor is not known. No quality values exist for individual bases; no much larger clone is one base distant.

TCR beta CDR3 regions were sequenced from DNA using the immunoSEQ Assay. The paper's data handling went like this. To compute T cell density, TCR beta template counts were normalized to usable DNA, which was estimated by amplifying housekeeping genes. The preseqR package was used to estimate richness by extrapolating to 400,000 templates for PBMC samples and to 120,000 templates for tissue samples. Clonality was taken to be one minus Pielou's evenness. To identify tissue-enriched TCRs, differential abundance testing was run on productive amino-acid clonotypes with a minimum total count of 5 and an alpha of 0.1. The Jaccard Index and the Morisita Overlap Index were used to quantify repertoire overlap between compartments. GLIPH grouped TCR beta CDR3s together with public tetramer-defined viral CDR3s, and a viral motif had to include at least three viral sequences and also show V-gene enrichment. TCRdb provides this immuneACCESS table in a form limited to in-frame rearrangements. Some clones are lacking; in checked studies, under half of them reflect an unresolved V gene, and why the rest are absent is not known. Clone size and V and J calls were adopted from that table, with D and trimming inferred from the DNA. Present in this sample are under 25,000 clones, approximately 86% of which were seen just once. The ten most abundant clones make up roughly 22% of the sample.

At diagnosis, tumor, uninvolved tumor-adjacent lung and peripheral blood were collected and then preserved as a mix of FFPE and fresh-frozen material. For TCR repertoire profiling, blood samples were analyzed in the form of peripheral blood mononuclear cells. The CDR3 runs 15 amino acids, cysteine and phenylalanine included. Kept here is only the CDR3 DNA, which spans 45 bases and is read in frame from base 1. General study outcomes and caveats: Since the design was exploratory, TCR variables were selected using unadjusted p-values with no false-discovery rate correction. Longer overall survival was associated with higher T cell density in blood, whereas shorter survival was associated with higher clonality in adjacent lung. A median of roughly 50 of the top 100 tumor clones turned up in the paired uninvolved adjacent lung, and under 30 of those clones also ranked among the top 100 of that same adjacent lung. Because multi-region sequencing of the tumors was not done, intratumor heterogeneity could not be ruled out. Uninvolved tumor-adjacent lung showed the highest T cell clonality, higher than tumor, which suggests more focused antigenic responses in the adjacent lung.

The TCR originated in a man aged 40-75 years with stage II squamous cell lung carcinoma. The chain links TRBV12-1 with TRBJ2-1; whether TRBD1, the table's D call, matches the DNA was not checked. TRBV12-1 is reported as a pseudogene. The sample here was PBMCs, taken before any cancer treatment. The CDR3 region: CASSWGGFTYNEQFF. The DNA sequence is given as TGTGCCAGCAGCTGGGGCGGCTTCACCTACAATGAGCAGTTCTTC.